These 21 T cell receptor beta chains originate from one sample sequenced in a study of T cell responses to AZD1222 COVID-19 vaccine. Method: immunoSEQ multiplex PCR; TCRdb's copy keeps in-frame clones and lacks some. Here the sample spans fewer than 200,000 clones, about 92% being singletons. Sequenced material: peripheral blood, taken on day 0 of MenACWY control vaccination. All receptors derive from an adult in good health.

V is TRBV14 and J is TRBJ1-1; D may be TRBD1 (5 bases). There are 15 residues in the CDR3. V lost 1 base and J 4 bases, leaving 13 bases between the germline ends. Germline-derived CDR1 and CDR2 are SGHDN and FVKESK. In DNA form, the CDR3 reads TGTGCCAGCAGCCAAGTCTGGGGAAGGGGCACTGAAGCTTTCTTT. Translated, it gives CASSQVWGRGTEAFF.

This chain joins TRBV3-1 (or the pseudogene TRBV3-2) and TRBJ2-2, with a tentative D call TRBD2 (6 bases). The CDR3 spans 13 residues. V was trimmed by 7 bases and J by 5 bases, leaving 11 bases between them. Per the germline V gene, CDR1 is LGHDT and CDR2 is YNNKEL (reference sequence). CDR3 DNA: TGTGCCAGCACTCACGGAGGGACCGGGGAGCTGTTTTTT. This codes for CASTHGGTGELFF.

The chain carries TRBV19 and TRBJ1-5; 10 bases line up with TRBD1. Trimming at V came to 5 bases and at J to 3 bases, leaving 4 bases not matched to a gene. The CDR3 has 15 residues. Germline V CDR1 and CDR2: LNHDA, SQIVND (reference sequence). The CDR3 spells CASSSDRGNNQPQHF. The DNA of the CDR3 is TGTGCCAGTAGTTCGGACAGGGGGAACAATCAGCCCCAGCATTTT.

The chain uses TRBV6-1 and TRBJ1-5, with 7 nucleotides matching TRBD1. Germline values: CDR1 MNHNS, CDR2 SASEGT. Trimming cost V 2 bases and J 4 bases; bases outside gene matches: 5. CDR3 length equals 15 residues. This chain's CDR3 is CASSEYGQVNQPQHF. CDR3 coding DNA: TGTGCCAGCAGTGAATACGGACAGGTTAATCAGCCCCAGCATTTT.

The chain uses TRBV9 and TRBJ2-2; D may be TRBD1 or TRBD2 (6 bases each). The V and J ends lost 4 bases and 9 bases respectively, with 13 bases between them. From germline, CDR1 is SGDLS and CDR2 YYNGEE. The CDR3 contains 13 residues. In DNA, the CDR3 is TGTGCCAGCAGCACGGGGGCGGCACGGGAGCTGTTTTTT. Amino acids: CASSTGAARELFF.

The V gene is TRBV7-9, the J gene TRBJ1-1; D not certain. The V gene lost 5 bases and the J gene lost 1 base, with 14 bases spanning the gap. Germline V gives CDR1 SEHNR, CDR2 FQNEAQ (reference sequence). This CDR3 contains 15 residues. The CDR3 is CASSPPSVGNTEAFF. For the CDR3, the DNA is TGTGCCAGCAGCCCCCCCTCGGTAGGGAACACTGAAGCTTTCTTT. Using reference TRBV7-9 and TRBJ1-1 for the parts outside the CDR3, the full variable domain is DTGVSQNPRHKITKRGQNVTFRCDPISEHNRLYWYRQTLGQGPEFLTYFQNEAQLEKSRLLSDRFSAERPKGSFSTLEIQRTEQGDSAMYLCASSPPSVGNTEAFFGQGTRLTVV.

The genes are TRBV3-1 (or the pseudogene TRBV3-2) and TRBJ2-1, with D perhaps assigned TRBD1 or TRBD2 (5 bases each). Trimming removed 8 bases at V and 2 bases at J, with 10 bases between. The CDR3 loop spans 13 amino acids. Per germline, CDR1 LGHDT and CDR2 YNNKEL (reference sequence). In DNA, the CDR3 is TGTGCCAGCGCGCCGGGACCCTACAATGAGCAGTTCTTC. The encoded protein is CASAPGPYNEQFF.

CDR3 amino acids: CASSLTGEQPQHF. For the CDR3, the DNA is TGTGCCAGCAGCTTGACAGGGGAACAGCCCCAGCATTTT. J is TRBJ1-5 and V is TRBV6-5; 8 nucleotides line up with TRBD1. V lost 6 bases to trimming and J lost 7 bases; unmatched junction nucleotides: 5. CDR1 is MNHEY and CDR2 is SVGAGI in the germline V gene. The CDR3 has 13 amino acids.

This chain joins TRBV29-1 and TRBJ1-4; D is ambiguous. CDR3 length: 13 amino acids. Trimming shortened V by 7 bases and J by 0 bases, and 9 bases separated the two germline ends. CDR1 SQVTM and CDR2 ANQGSEA come from the germline V gene. CDR3 region: CSATHATNEKLFF. The CDR3 nucleotides are TGCAGCGCCACGCATGCAACTAATGAAAAACTGTTTTTT.

V gene TRBV7-2 combines with J gene TRBJ1-1, with D uncertain. V shed 2 bases and J shed 4 bases, with 11 bases lying between them. Per the germline V gene, CDR1 is SGHTA and CDR2 is FQGNSA. The CDR3 sequence is 14 residues long. CDR3 DNA sequence: TGTGCCAGCAGCTTAAGGGTTCGAGCCACTGAAGCTTTCTTT. Translation gives CASSLRVRATEAFF.

V is TRBV14 and J is TRBJ2-1; tentatively, D is TRBD1 (6 bases). Germline values: CDR1 SGHDN, CDR2 FVKESK. Trimming took off 4 bases at V and 6 bases at J, with 13 bases between the two ends. The CDR3 extends over 14 amino acids. The CDR3: CASSLHRAVNEQFF. The CDR3 nucleotides are TGTGCCAGCAGCCTCCACAGGGCGGTCAATGAGCAGTTCTTC.

This chain joins TRBV24-1 and TRBJ1-5, with 10 bases that match TRBD1. Trimming cost V 2 bases and J 6 bases; bases outside gene matches: 3. Germline V gives CDR1 KGHDR, CDR2 SFDVKD. CDR3 size: 15 residues. The CDR3 spells CATSDSGTGVQPQHF. The CDR3 region has the DNA TGTGCCACCAGTGATTCCGGGACAGGGGTTCAGCCCCAGCATTTT.

The gene calls are TRBV27 and TRBJ2-1; D ambiguous. Trimming removed 6 bases from V and 11 bases from J, with 20 bases in between. This CDR3 comprises 14 residues. Per germline, CDR1 MNHEY and CDR2 SMNVEV (reference sequence). The CDR3 nucleotides are TGTGCCAGCAGCCCATCATGGGCTGGGAAAAAGCAGTTCTTC. Its protein is CASSPSWAGKKQFF.

This chain links TRBV5-4 with TRBJ2-3; 7 bases line up with TRBD2. After removal of 2 bases from V and 4 bases from J, the junction contained 1 base not matched to a gene. The CDR3 is 13 residues long. Germline-derived CDR1 and CDR2 are SGHNT and YYREEE (reference sequence). CDR3 DNA: TGTGCCAGCAGCTTTGCGGGGGCAGATACGCAGTATTTT. This codes for CASSFAGADTQYF.

The chain couples TRBV28 to TRBJ1-6, with TRBD1 as a possible D gene (5 bases). The CDR3 consists of 14 residues. From germline, CDR1 is MDHEN and CDR2 SYDVKM. The germline V and J ends were trimmed by 3 bases and 7 bases, with 10 bases remaining between them. The CDR3 DNA is TGTGCCAGCAGTTTTTGGCAGGGCAATTCACCCCTCCACTTT. This encodes CASSFWQGNSPLHF.

The genes are TRBV4-2 and TRBJ1-6, with 8 bases lining up with TRBD1. From germline, CDR1 is LGHNA and CDR2 YNFKEQ. V shed 0 bases and J 4 bases; nucleotides not matched to a gene: 5. The CDR3 is 17 residues long. The CDR3 coding sequence is TGTGCCAGCAGCCAAGACACTACAGGGGGTTATAATTCACCCCTCCACTTT. Its translation is CASSQDTTGGYNSPLHF.

The chain links TRBV9 to TRBJ1-4, with a tentative D call TRBD1 (5 bases). The V gene lost 0 bases and the J gene lost 8 bases, with 14 bases spanning the gap. Looked up from germline, CDR1 is SGDLS and CDR2 is YYNGEE. This CDR3 is 15 amino acids long. CDR3 bases: TGTGCCAGCAGCGTAGCCGGGACCCCATCAGAAAAACTGTTTTTT. Translated: CASSVAGTPSEKLFF. The variable domain in full, with the rest retrieved from reference TRBV9 and TRBJ1-4, is DSGVTQTPKHLITATGQRVTLRCSPRSGDLSVYWYQQSLDQGLQFLIQYYNGEERAKGNILERFSAQQFPDLHSELNLSSLELGDSALYFCASSVAGTPSEKLFFGSGTQLSVL.

V usage is TRBV7-2 and J usage is TRBJ1-2; D not resolved. Looked up from germline, CDR1 is SGHTA and CDR2 is FQGNSA. This CDR3 comprises 14 residues. V was pared by 5 bases and J by 8 bases, with 18 bases between. The DNA for the CDR3 is TGTGCCAGCAGCCCGAAATTCGAAGGAGCAGGCTACACCTTC. Translated: CASSPKFEGAGYTF. Together with reference TRBV7-2 and TRBJ1-2, the CDR3 gives the full variable domain: GAGVSQSPSNKVTEKGKDVELRCDPISGHTALYWYRQSLGQGLEFLIYFQGNSAPDKSGLPSDRFSAERTGGSVSTLTIQRTQQEDSAVYLCASSPKFEGAGYTFGSGTRLTVV.

CDR3 nucleotides: TGTGCCAGCACCCGAGTAGCGGGAAAAGGGTACAATGAGCAGTTCTTC. This encodes CASTRVAGKGYNEQFF. The chain has TRBV27 and TRBJ2-1; 8 bases match TRBD2. The CDR3 has 16 residues. V was clipped by 7 bases and J by 4 bases; unmatched bases: 12. CDR1 is MNHEY, CDR2 SMNVEV, per germline (reference sequence).

The V call is TRBV5-3, the J call TRBJ1-2; the match to TRBD1 covers 8 bases. TRBV5-3 is noted as an ORF with a role that remains uncertain. V was clipped by 4 bases and J by 0 bases; unmatched bases: 8. This CDR3 spans 16 amino acids. The CDR3 protein is CARSIGTGGANYGYTF. The CDR3 DNA is TGTGCCAGAAGCATCGGGACAGGAGGAGCTAACTATGGCTACACCTTC.

The chain recombines TRBV9 with TRBJ2-1; TRBD1 or TRBD2 may be the D gene (6 bases each). The germline V and J ends were trimmed by 3 bases and 0 bases, with 19 bases remaining between them. The CDR3 runs to 18 residues. Germline loops: CDR1 SGDLS, CDR2 YYNGEE. For the CDR3, the DNA is TGTGCCAGCAGCGAGAGATGGGGGGCCTCAAGCTCCTACAATGAGCAGTTCTTC. Translation gives CASSERWGASSSYNEQFF.